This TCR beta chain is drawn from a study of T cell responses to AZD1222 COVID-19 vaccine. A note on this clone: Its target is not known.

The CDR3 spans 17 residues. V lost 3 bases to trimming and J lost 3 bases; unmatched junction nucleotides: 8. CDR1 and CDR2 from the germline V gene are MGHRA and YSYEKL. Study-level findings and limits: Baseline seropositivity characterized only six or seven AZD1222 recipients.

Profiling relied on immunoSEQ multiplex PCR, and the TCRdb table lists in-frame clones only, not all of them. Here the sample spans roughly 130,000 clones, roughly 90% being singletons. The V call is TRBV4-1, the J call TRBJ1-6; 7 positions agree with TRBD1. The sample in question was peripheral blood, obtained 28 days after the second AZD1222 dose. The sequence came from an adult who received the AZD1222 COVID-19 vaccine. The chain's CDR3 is CASSHVFAGGYNSPLHF. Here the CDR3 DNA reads TGCGCCAGCAGCCACGTTTTTGCAGGGGGCTATAATTCACCCCTCCACTTT.